A single sample gave rise to the 24 T cell receptor beta chains below, sequenced in a study of shared clonotypes between healthy human individuals. TCRdb's table, derived via immunoSEQ multiplex PCR, lists solely in-frame clones and lacks some. Of 550,000 to 650,000 clones detected, 96% appear once; the ten largest clones hold about 0.12%. Naive CD8 isolation took CD45RO-negative cells positively selected for CCR7 and excluded terminally differentiated effector memory CD45RA+ cells. Material: naive CD8+ T cells sorted from blood. Receptors were obtained from a woman in her twenties or thirties in good health.

Concerning this clone itself: Other DNA sequences in the sample encode the same CDR3. The V call is TRBV20-1, the J call TRBJ1-2; D ambiguous. The CDR3 extends over 10 amino acids. Germline CDR1 is DFQATT and CDR2 is SNEGSKA (reference sequence). The V gene lost 5 bases and the J gene lost 3 bases, with 4 bases spanning the gap. CDR3 sequence reads: CSARDYGYTF. The CDR3 DNA reads TGCAGTGCTCGGGACTATGGCTACACCTTC.

The chain combines TRBV4-2 with TRBJ2-5; perhaps TRBD2 as D (6 bases). TRBJ2-7 explains the end of the DNA better; the J call may be wrong. This CDR3 is 16 amino acids long. Looked up from germline, CDR1 is LGHNA and CDR2 is YNFKEQ. In nucleotides, the CDR3 is TGTGCCAGCAGCCATACCTTCGGTAGCGGAGGCTACGAGCAGTACTTC. It codes for CASSHTFGSGGYEQYF.

The rearrangement uses TRBV4-2 and TRBJ2-1; no definite D call. V was shortened by 2 bases and J by 7 bases, with 6 bases between the two germline ends. CDR3 length equals 12 residues. Germline V CDR1 and CDR2: LGHNA, YNFKEQ. CDR3 DNA sequence: TGTGCCAGCAGCCAACCCGGGAATGAGCAGTTCTTC. It codes for CASSQPGNEQFF.

This rearrangement joins TRBV27 to TRBJ2-7; D is unresolved. There are 14 residues in the CDR3. Germline lookup yields CDR1 MNHEY and CDR2 SMNVEV (reference sequence). V gave up 3 bases and J gave up 6 bases, with 15 bases separating them. CDR3 bases: TGTGCCAGCAGTTTGCGGAATCGGTTGAGCGAGCAGTACTTC. Translated: CASSLRNRLSEQYF.

This chain joins TRBV5-4 and TRBJ2-7; tentative D call: TRBD1 (5 bases). V lost 0 bases to trimming and J lost 5 bases, with 9 bases between them. The length of the CDR3 is 13 residues. The germline gives CDR1 SGHNT, CDR2 YYREEE (reference sequence). CDR3 sequence reads: CASSLGRVNEQYF. CDR3 sequence (DNA): TGTGCCAGCAGCTTGGGCAGGGTCAACGAGCAGTACTTC.

V is TRBV28 and J is TRBJ2-7; 7 nucleotides line up with TRBD2. Germline CDR1 MDHEN, CDR2 SYDVKM. The CDR3 sequence is 14 residues long. V was pared by 6 bases and J by 3 bases, with 8 bases of the junction left unmatched. CDR3 protein: CASRDRDYIYEQYF. As DNA, the CDR3 is TGTGCCAGCAGGGACCGGGACTACATCTACGAGCAGTACTTC.

The chain has TRBV5-4 and TRBJ2-7; TRBD1 matches at 10 bases. After removal of 4 bases from V and 2 bases from J, the junction contained 9 bases not matched to a gene. CDR3 length equals 16 residues. Per the germline V gene, CDR1 is SGHNT and CDR2 is YYREEE (reference sequence). This chain's CDR3 is CASSLAGTGVTYEQYF. The CDR3 DNA follows: TGTGCCAGCAGCCTCGCCGGGACAGGGGTTACCTACGAGCAGTACTTC.

The chain uses TRBV7-6 and TRBJ1-1; TRBD1 aligns across 7 bases. The CDR3 extends over 15 amino acids. Trimming cost V 4 bases and J 5 bases; bases outside gene matches: 10. The germline gives CDR1 SGHVS, CDR2 FNYEAQ. The CDR3 DNA sequence: TGTGCCAGCAGCTCAGCTTTGACAGGGAAGACTGAAGCTTTCTTT. It specifies CASSSALTGKTEAFF. Filled out from reference TRBV7-6 and TRBJ1-1, the complete variable domain reads GAGVSQSPRYKVTKRGQDVALRCDPISGHVSLYWYRQALGQGPEFLTYFNYEAQQDKSGLPNDRFSAERPEGSISTLTIQRTEQRDSAMYRCASSSALTGKTEAFFGQGTRLTVV.

V gene TRBV27 combines with J gene TRBJ2-1, with TRBD2 matching over 13 bases. CDR1 is MNHEY and CDR2 is SMNVEV in the germline V gene (reference sequence). The CDR3 has 15 amino acids. Trimming removed 4 bases from V and 9 bases from J; junction bases left unmatched: 6. CDR3 residues: CASSSGTSGIGEQFF. The CDR3 bases are TGTGCCAGCAGTTCCGGGACTAGCGGGATAGGTGAGCAGTTCTTC.

The chain links TRBV29-1 to TRBJ2-1; D is perhaps TRBD1 (5 bases). This CDR3 spans 13 amino acids. Trimming pared 8 bases from V and 0 bases from J, leaving 11 bases between. The germline gives CDR1 SQVTM, CDR2 ANQGSEA. In DNA, the CDR3 is TGCAGCCTTAAGACAGACTCCTACAATGAGCAGTTCTTC. As protein: CSLKTDSYNEQFF.

J is TRBJ1-1 and V is TRBV11-2; no firm D call. The germline gives CDR1 SGHAT, CDR2 FQNNGV. There are 12 residues in the CDR3. Trimming pared 5 bases from V and 6 bases from J, leaving 10 bases between. The DNA of the CDR3 is TGTGCCAGCAGCGAGAATTGGGCTGAAGCTTTCTTT. Translating gives CASSENWAEAFF. The whole variable domain, remainder taken from reference TRBV11-2 and TRBJ1-1, is EAGVAQSPRYKIIEKRQSVAFWCNPISGHATLYWYQQILGQGPKLLIQFQNNGVVDDSQLPKDRFSAERLKGVDSTLKIQPAKLEDSAVYLCASSENWAEAFFGQGTRLTVV.

The chain carries TRBV11-2 and TRBJ2-1; D may be TRBD1 or TRBD2 (5 bases each). From germline, CDR1 is SGHAT and CDR2 FQNNGV. This CDR3 contains 16 residues. V was clipped by 1 base and J by 8 bases, with 18 bases between them. The CDR3 region is CASSLGALGARDEQFF. CDR3 sequence (DNA): TGTGCCAGCAGCTTAGGGGCACTCGGGGCCCGGGATGAGCAGTTCTTC.

The chain links TRBV21-1 to TRBJ2-7; whether TRBD2, the table's D call, matches the DNA was not checked. TRBV21-1 is reported as a pseudogene. CDR3 length: 17 amino acids. CDR3 residues: CASSKKPLIVNYYEQYF. CDR3 nucleotides: TGTGCCAGCAGCAAAAAACCCCTGATAGTGAACTACTACGAGCAGTACTTC.

This chain connects TRBV19 to TRBJ2-7; 8 positions match TRBD2. The CDR3 is 13 residues long. CDR1 is LNHDA, CDR2 SQIVND, per germline (reference sequence). V gave up 10 bases and J gave up 5 bases; unmatched junction bases: 10. This chain's CDR3 is CATGSGRSDEQYF. In DNA, the CDR3 is TGTGCCACCGGGAGCGGGAGATCCGACGAGCAGTACTTC.

The chain couples TRBV28 to TRBJ1-2; no reliable D call. Germline loops: CDR1 MDHEN, CDR2 SYDVKM. The CDR3 length is 12 residues. V lost 10 bases to trimming and J lost 4 bases, with 13 bases between them. The CDR3 loop reads CATGGQSYGYTF. The CDR3 DNA reads TGTGCCACAGGTGGTCAGTCCTATGGCTACACCTTC.

A remark on this clone: Other DNA sequences in this specimen translate into the identical CDR3. The chain is built from TRBV27 and TRBJ2-3, with TRBD2 matching over 12 bases. CDR3 length: 17 residues. CDR1 is MNHEY and CDR2 is SMNVEV in the germline V gene (reference sequence). V trimming: 9 bases; J trimming: 0 bases; junction bases outside the gene matches: 10. For the CDR3, the DNA is TGTGCCAGTAGTCCGTGGACTAGCGGGGCTAGCACAGATACGCAGTATTTT. This encodes CASSPWTSGASTDTQYF.

This sequence joins TRBV9 and TRBJ2-5; 7 nucleotides align to TRBD2. With 0 bases clipped from V and 0 bases from J, the junction kept 20 bases outside the gene matches. CDR1 SGDLS and CDR2 YYNGEE come from the germline V gene. The CDR3 has 21 residues. The CDR3 DNA is TGTGCCAGCAGCGTAGTATTAATTATTTGTGGGGGGGAGAAGTACCAAGAGACCCAGTACTTC. This gives the protein CASSVVLIICGGEKYQETQYF.

This rearrangement joins TRBV7-8 to TRBJ2-1; 13 bases fit TRBD2. The CDR3 runs 19 residues. The V gene's germline CDR1 is SGHVS and CDR2 FQNEAQ. The V gene end was trimmed by 5 bases and the J gene end by 3 bases; junction bases not matched to a gene: 13. The CDR3 is CASSPPGTSGIRYYNEQFF. DNA of the CDR3: TGTGCCAGCAGCCCGCCCGGGACTAGCGGGATACGCTACTACAATGAGCAGTTCTTC. The variable domain in full, with the rest retrieved from reference TRBV7-8 and TRBJ2-1, is GAGVSQSPRYKVAKRGQDVALRCDPISGHVSLFWYQQALGQGPEFLTYFQNEAQLDKSGLPSDRFFAERPEGSVSTLKIQRTQQEDSAVYLCASSPPGTSGIRYYNEQFFGPGTRLTVL.

This clone was seen only once. This rearrangement joins TRBV6-1 to TRBJ2-7; unclear D gene. The CDR3 is made up of 15 amino acids. Per the germline V gene, CDR1 is MNHNS and CDR2 is SASEGT. The germline V and J ends were trimmed by 7 bases and 3 bases, with 19 bases remaining between them. The chain's CDR3 is CASTLWWGSDYEQYF. The CDR3 DNA sequence: TGTGCCAGCACTCTGTGGTGGGGTTCCGACTACGAGCAGTACTTC.

The chain links TRBV5-6 to TRBJ1-2; D might be TRBD1 (5 bases). The V gene's germline CDR1 is SGHDT and CDR2 YYEEEE. The V and J ends lost 0 bases and 5 bases respectively, with 17 bases between them. CDR3 length: 16 residues. CDR3 in DNA: TGTGCCAGCAGCTTGGTGAGCTTGGGGACTGGGTATGGCTACACCTTC. This sequence encodes CASSLVSLGTGYGYTF.

This rearrangement joins TRBV5-1 to TRBJ1-1, with D possibly TRBD1 on 6 matching bases. Germline-derived CDR1 and CDR2 are SGHRS and YFSETQ. The CDR3 has 14 amino acids. The V and J ends lost 4 bases and 5 bases respectively, with 15 bases between them. The CDR3 is CASSIDRSLTEAFF. For the CDR3, the DNA is TGCGCCAGCAGCATAGACAGGAGTTTGACTGAAGCTTTCTTT.

J is TRBJ2-1 and V is TRBV27, with D perhaps matching TRBD1 (6 bases). V lost 3 bases and J lost 9, with 9 bases in between. Germline V gives CDR1 MNHEY, CDR2 SMNVEV (reference sequence). The CDR3 length is 12 residues. CDR3 sequence reads: CASSFSGVEQFF. In DNA form, the CDR3 reads TGTGCCAGCAGTTTCTCAGGGGTTGAGCAGTTCTTC.

This chain joins TRBV29-1 and TRBJ2-5; weak D call: TRBD2 (7 bases). There are 15 residues in the CDR3. Trimming removed 7 bases from V and 4 bases from J, with 22 bases in between. Germline CDR1 reads SQVTM; CDR2 reads ANQGSEA. CDR3 residues: CSGSGGTLSGETQYF. CDR3 bases: TGCAGCGGATCGGGGGGCACTCTCTCCGGAGAGACCCAGTACTTC.

The chain joins TRBV9 to TRBJ2-2; no firm D call. CDR1 and CDR2 from the germline V gene are SGDLS and YYNGEE. The V end was cut by 0 bases, the J end by 7 bases, with 7 bases between. The CDR3 contains 13 residues. CDR3 DNA: TGTGCCAGCAGCGTAGCTATAGACGGGGAGCTGTTTTTT. Translation gives CASSVAIDGELFF. The full variable domain, its missing parts supplied by reference TRBV9 and TRBJ2-2, is DSGVTQTPKHLITATGQRVTLRCSPRSGDLSVYWYQQSLDQGLQFLIQYYNGEERAKGNILERFSAQQFPDLHSELNLSSLELGDSALYFCASSVAIDGELFFGEGSRLTVL.